This T cell receptor (beta chain) was captured in a study of immune heterogeneity within non-small cell lung tumors. The wider study: Histology included 4 squamous cell carcinomas, 9 to 11 non-squamous carcinomas and 1 unspecified tumor.

A multiplex PCR containing 32 V primers and 13 J primers was used to amplify TCR beta CDR3. TCRdb re-analysed the multiplex PCR reads in MiXCR, keeping a single row per CDR3 protein. Among 9,000 to 13,000 distinct CDR3 sequences listed, approximately 20% were seen once. Template material for each sample was 450 to 750 ng of bulk tumor genomic DNA. Several far-apart biopsies were taken per primary tumor during surgery. Patients had untreated, newly diagnosed non-small cell lung cancer and underwent curative surgery. Per the germline V gene, CDR1 is DFQATT and CDR2 is SNEGSKA (reference sequence). V gave up 1 base and J gave up 0 bases, with 9 bases separating them. The CDR3 spans 14 residues.

This sequence joins TRBV20-1 and TRBJ1-2; D is ambiguous. The sequenced sample was lung tumor tissue. The clonotype comes from a man between 60 and 75 years old with non-small cell lung cancer. The CDR3 bases are TGCAGTGCTAGAGCGGCAGGAGCTAACTATGGCTACACCTTC. Translation: CSARAAGANYGYTF.